These 29 T cell receptor beta chains came from one sample sequenced in a study of identical twins. TCRdb itself ran the 5' RACE reads through MiXCR, one entry per CDR3 protein. The sample carries 1.5 million to 2 million distinct CDR3 sequences, around a third recorded once. The sample was cord blood. These receptors all come from a newborn girl in good health.

This clonotype has a handful of counts. This rearrangement joins TRBV12-3 or TRBV12-4 to TRBJ2-7; 7 positions agree with TRBD1. This CDR3 has 13 amino acids. The junction had 7 bases not matched to a gene; V was cut back by 6 bases and J by 5 bases. CDR3 in amino acids: CASSATGSNEQYF. CDR3 sequence (DNA): TGTGCCAGCAGCGCGACAGGGAGCAACGAGCAGTACTTC.

The chain is built from TRBV10-3 and TRBJ1-1; D gene unclear. The germline CDR1 and CDR2 sequences are ENHRY and SYGVKD. The CDR3 covers 12 residues. Trimming took 6 bases from V and 3 from J, leaving 8 bases between them. CDR3 sequence: CAISLTDTEAFF. The CDR3 nucleotides read TGTGCCATCAGCCTGACGGACACTGAAGCTTTCTTT.

This clonotype was found a few times. The chain joins TRBV25-1 to TRBJ2-5, with 8 bases fitting TRBD1. V shed 1 base and J 5 bases; nucleotides not matched to a gene: 0. Germline CDR1 reads MGHDK; CDR2 reads SYGVNS. The CDR3 has 13 residues. CDR3 loop: CASSEWDRETQYF. The CDR3 DNA reads as TGTGCCAGCAGTGAATGGGACAGGGAGACCCAGTACTTC.

This chain uses TRBV20-1 with TRBJ2-3; 12 bases map to TRBD2. The trim removed 1 base at V and 0 bases at J, leaving 8 bases unmatched. The CDR3 is made up of 18 amino acids. Germline V CDR1 and CDR2: DFQATT, SNEGSKA (reference sequence). The CDR3 region has the DNA TGCAGTGCTAGAGTAGAGAGCACTAGCGGGAGGAGCACAGATACGCAGTATTTT. This translates into CSARVESTSGRSTDTQYF.

This clonotype was detected only once. The chain is built from TRBV6-4 and TRBJ1-5; 11 nucleotides line up with TRBD1. Germline assignment: CDR1 MRHNA and CDR2 SNTAGT. V lost 3 bases and J lost 5; bases outside the gene matches: 3. CDR3 length: 15 amino acids. The CDR3 region is CASSDRDRGDQPQHF. In DNA, the CDR3 is TGTGCCAGCAGTGATCGGGACAGGGGGGATCAGCCCCAGCATTTT.

This rearrangement joins TRBV28 to TRBJ2-5, with 9 bases aligning to TRBD2. Unmatched junction bases numbered 3, after V lost 8 bases and J lost 2 bases. Germline lookup yields CDR1 MDHEN and CDR2 SYDVKM. The CDR3 consists of 13 residues. CDR3 nucleotide sequence: TGTGCCAGCTACCTAGCGGGGCAAGAGACCCAGTACTTC. It specifies CASYLAGQETQYF.

This clonotype has only a few counts. The gene calls are TRBV12-3 or TRBV12-4 and TRBJ2-3; unclear D gene. This CDR3 is built from 14 residues. Trimming left V 6 bases short and J 2 bases short, with 12 bases between. The CDR3, as DNA: TGTGCCAGCAGCAAGAGACCGTTCACAGATACGCAGTATTTT. It codes for CASSKRPFTDTQYF.

The rearrangement links TRBV10-3 to TRBJ1-1, with 8 bases matching TRBD1. This CDR3 has 15 amino acids. CDR1 and CDR2 (germline): ENHRY, SYGVKD. V shed 10 bases, J shed 1 base, and the junction held 11 bases outside the gene matches. Written as DNA, the CDR3 is TGTGCCACGCAACGGACAGGGATTGGGAACACTGAAGCTTTCTTT. Its translation is CATQRTGIGNTEAFF.

The rearrangement uses TRBV27 and TRBJ2-3; 8 positions match TRBD2. This CDR3 has 14 amino acids. Germline V gene data show CDR1 as MNHEY and CDR2 as SMNVEV (reference sequence). V was pared by 5 bases and J by 3 bases, with 4 bases of the junction left unmatched. The CDR3 region is CASSKGLVTDTQYF. The CDR3 nucleotides read TGTGCCAGCAGTAAGGGACTAGTTACAGATACGCAGTATTTT.

This clonotype occurred many times. The CDR3 DNA sequence: TGTGCCAGCAGTGACAGGGCCTCCTACGAGCAGTACTTC. Its protein product is CASSDRASYEQYF. The J gene is TRBJ2-7, the V gene TRBV27; 7 nucleotides line up with TRBD1. Germline assignment: CDR1 MNHEY and CDR2 SMNVEV (reference sequence). Trimming took 5 bases from V and 0 from J; bases not matched to a gene: 1. This CDR3 is 13 amino acids long.

The chain links TRBV6-1 to TRBJ1-5; D is perhaps TRBD1 (5 bases). Germline CDR1 MNHNS, CDR2 SASEGT. V shed 4 bases and J shed 5 bases, with 24 bases lying between them. The CDR3 spans 18 residues. CDR3 residues: CASSVLDIPLFSDQPQHF. CDR3 DNA: TGTGCCAGCAGTGTGTTGGACATTCCCCTGTTCTCCGATCAGCCCCAGCATTTT.

This clonotype was observed a few times. The CDR3 sequence: CASSPGLAPLLSSTDTQYF. The CDR3 coding sequence is TGTGCCAGCAGCCCGGGTTTAGCGCCATTACTATCTAGCACAGATACGCAGTATTTT. The rearrangement links TRBV7-6 to TRBJ2-3; possibly TRBD2 for D (5 bases). The V gene's germline CDR1 is SGHVS and CDR2 FNYEAQ. The CDR3 covers 19 residues. Trimming left V 5 bases short and J 0 bases short, with 24 bases between.

This sequence joins TRBV4-2 and TRBJ2-2; D is unclear. Germline V gene data show CDR1 as LGHNA and CDR2 as YNFKEQ. Trimming removed 0 bases from V and 4 bases from J, with 9 bases in between. CDR3 length equals 15 residues. The CDR3 nucleotides read TGTGCCAGCAGCCAAGACTCGGCCCGCACCGGGGAGCTGTTTTTT. Translating gives CASSQDSARTGELFF.

The J gene is TRBJ2-1, the V gene TRBV9; weak D call: TRBD2 (6 bases). The CDR3 runs 15 residues. Germline V gene sequence: CDR1 SGDLS, CDR2 YYNGEE. V was clipped by 0 bases and J by 6 bases, with 13 bases between them. Here the CDR3 reads CASSVVAGMGNEQFF. The CDR3 coding sequence is TGTGCCAGCAGCGTAGTTGCGGGGATGGGCAATGAGCAGTTCTTC.

This clonotype turned up a few times. The chain is built from TRBV28 and TRBJ2-4; D might be TRBD1 (5 bases). The assigned J gene may be wrong: the sequence end matches TRBJ2-7 better. The CDR3 length is 14 residues. The germline CDR1 and CDR2 sequences are MDHEN and SYDVKM. This CDR3 is CASRKQEPPYEQYF. Here the CDR3 DNA reads TGTGCCAGCAGAAAACAGGAGCCCCCCTACGAGCAGTACTTC.

The chain has TRBV28 and TRBJ1-2; D not resolved. Germline CDR1 MDHEN, CDR2 SYDVKM. This CDR3 region has 12 residues. V dropped 5 bases and J dropped 8 bases, with 12 bases sitting between them. CDR3 sequence (DNA): TGTGCCAGCAGTCCTTGGGCTCTCGGCTACACCTTC. This encodes CASSPWALGYTF.

The chain links TRBV4-1 to TRBJ2-5; 9 positions agree with TRBD2. TRBJ2-7 explains the end of the DNA better; the J call may be wrong. The germline V gene encodes CDR1 MGHRA and CDR2 YSYEKL. The CDR3 totals 14 residues. The CDR3 nucleotides read TGCGCCAGCAGCCCCCTTCCAGCGGGGGGCGAGCAGTACTTC. Amino acids: CASSPLPAGGEQYF.

A few counts support this clonotype. The chain uses TRBV18 and TRBJ1-2, with D maybe TRBD1 (6 bases). Germline CDR1 KGHSH, CDR2 LQKENI. Trimming took off 3 bases at V and 8 bases at J, with 16 bases between the two ends. This CDR3 comprises 14 residues. Here the CDR3 reads CASSPAQGPGGYTF. Here the CDR3 DNA reads TGTGCCAGCTCACCTGCACAGGGACCAGGGGGCTACACCTTC. The full variable domain, completed using reference TRBV18 and TRBJ1-2, is NAGVMQNPRHLVRRRGQEARLRCSPMKGHSHVYWYRQLPEEGLKFMVYLQKENIIDESGMPKERFSAEFPKEGPSILRIQQVVRGDSAAYFCASSPAQGPGGYTFGSGTRLTVV.

The V and J genes are TRBV6-5 and TRBJ2-7; 10 nucleotides match TRBD2. Germline CDR1 MNHEY, CDR2 SVGAGI. This CDR3 is 15 amino acids long. Losses at the gene ends were 7 bases for V and 2 bases for J; bases not matched to a gene: 8. The CDR3 region is CASTQRTSGAYEQYF. The CDR3 coding sequence is TGTGCCAGCACCCAACGGACTAGCGGAGCCTACGAGCAGTACTTC.

This chain connects TRBV12-3 or TRBV12-4 to TRBJ1-1; D gene ambiguous. The V end lost 0 bases, the J end lost 1 base, and 9 bases lay between the germline ends. The CDR3 runs 15 residues. CDR3: CASSLASLGNTEAFF. The CDR3 bases are TGTGCCAGCAGTTTAGCGTCACTCGGGAACACTGAAGCTTTCTTT.

V and J are TRBV10-3 and TRBJ1-1, with D perhaps TRBD1 (5 bases). CDR1 ENHRY and CDR2 SYGVKD come from the germline V gene. The CDR3 contains 13 residues. The V gene lost 8 bases and the J gene lost 5 bases, with 15 bases spanning the gap. CDR3 nucleotide sequence: TGTGCCATCCGGGGGGTCGCGGGAACTGAAGCTTTCTTT. Protein product: CAIRGVAGTEAFF.

This clonotype occurred a few times. The chain is built from TRBV5-1 and TRBJ2-3; 9 nucleotides agree with TRBD2. The length of the CDR3 is 16 residues. V dropped 0 bases and J dropped 4; count of bases not matched to a gene: 6. CDR1 and CDR2 (germline): SGHRS, YFSETQ. CDR3 in amino acids: CASSLGGRAGADTQYF. As DNA, the CDR3 is TGCGCCAGCAGCTTGGGCGGGAGGGCCGGAGCAGATACGCAGTATTTT.

The chain recombines TRBV11-1 with TRBJ2-3, with TRBD2 matching over 9 bases. With 10 bases clipped from V and 4 bases from J, the junction kept 9 bases outside the gene matches. CDR1 is SGHAT, CDR2 FQDESV, per germline (reference sequence). The CDR3 runs to 14 residues. The CDR3 DNA reads TGTGCCACCGCAGCGGGAGGATGGGCAGATACGCAGTATTTT. Translating gives CATAAGGWADTQYF.

The chain uses TRBV29-1 and TRBJ2-7; D is possibly TRBD1 or TRBD2 (6 bases each). The germline gives CDR1 SQVTM, CDR2 ANQGSEA. Trimming stripped 5 bases from V and 5 bases from J, with 10 bases between. The CDR3 has 11 amino acids. CDR3 sequence reads: CSVSGADEQYF. DNA for the CDR3: TGCAGCGTTTCGGGGGCTGACGAGCAGTACTTC.

This rearrangement joins TRBV4-2 to TRBJ2-2, with 10 bases fitting TRBD2. Germline assignment: CDR1 LGHNA and CDR2 YNFKEQ. The V segment lost 6 bases and the J segment 2 bases; nucleotides outside the gene matches: 6. The CDR3 covers 16 residues. The CDR3 DNA follows: TGTGCCAGCAGTTCTAGCGGGGGCCAAAACACCGGGGAGCTGTTTTTT. It yields the protein CASSSSGGQNTGELFF.

This clonotype came up a few times. The chain combines TRBV20-1 with TRBJ1-1; possibly TRBD1 for D (5 bases). The CDR3 totals 11 residues. Germline V gene data show CDR1 as DFQATT and CDR2 as SNEGSKA (reference sequence). Trimming took 5 bases from V and 6 from J, leaving 10 bases between them. This CDR3 is CSAPGYPEAFF. The CDR3 DNA reads TGCAGTGCTCCAGGGTACCCTGAAGCTTTCTTT.

This clonotype was counted between two and nine times. V gene TRBV7-8 combines with J gene TRBJ2-7; D is unresolved. Per germline, CDR1 SGHVS and CDR2 FQNEAQ. V was pared by 3 bases and J by 5 bases, with 14 bases between. The CDR3 runs to 14 residues. The chain's CDR3 is CASSFLESLNEQYF. In DNA, the CDR3 is TGTGCCAGCAGCTTTTTAGAGAGCCTGAACGAGCAGTACTTC. The full variable domain, with the rest looked up from reference TRBV7-8 and TRBJ2-7, is GAGVSQSPRYKVAKRGQDVALRCDPISGHVSLFWYQQALGQGPEFLTYFQNEAQLDKSGLPSDRFFAERPEGSVSTLKIQRTQQEDSAVYLCASSFLESLNEQYFGPGTRLTVT.

This chain uses TRBV12-3 or TRBV12-4 with TRBJ2-2; 14 bases are shared with TRBD2. This CDR3 has 17 amino acids. The J segment lost 6 bases and the V segment lost 6 bases, leaving 9 bases of the junction unmatched. DNA for the CDR3: TGTGCCAGCAGCCGCAGACTAGCGGGAGGGGCTCCCGGGGAGCTGTTTTTT. Its protein product is CASSRRLAGGAPGELFF.

The chain is built from TRBV7-2 and TRBJ2-3; 9 nucleotides line up with TRBD2. This CDR3 is built from 17 residues. V gave up 5 bases and J gave up 2 bases; unmatched junction bases: 11. The germline V gene encodes CDR1 SGHTA and CDR2 FQGNSA. In DNA form, the CDR3 reads TGTGCCAGCAGCCCTCCTATAGCGGGGGCCGACACAGATACGCAGTATTTT. Protein sequence: CASSPPIAGADTDTQYF.